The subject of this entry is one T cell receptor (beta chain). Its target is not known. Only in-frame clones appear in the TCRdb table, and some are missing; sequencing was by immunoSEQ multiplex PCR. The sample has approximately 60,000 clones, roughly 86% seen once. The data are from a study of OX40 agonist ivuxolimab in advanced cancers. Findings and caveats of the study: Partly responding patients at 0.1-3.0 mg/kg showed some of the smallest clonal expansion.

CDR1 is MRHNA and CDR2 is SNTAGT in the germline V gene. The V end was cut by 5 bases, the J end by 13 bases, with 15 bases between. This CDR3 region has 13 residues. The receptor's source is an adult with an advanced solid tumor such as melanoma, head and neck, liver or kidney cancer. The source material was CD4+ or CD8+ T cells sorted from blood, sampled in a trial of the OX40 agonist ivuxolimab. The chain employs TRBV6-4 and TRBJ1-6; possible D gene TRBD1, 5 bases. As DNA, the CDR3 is TGTGCCAGCAGTTCGGGGGGACCCAACCCCCTCCACTTT. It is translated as CASSSGGPNPLHF.